This TCR beta chain was sequenced for a study of blood T cell repertoires in COVID-19. Background on the study: Italy, Spain and the United States were the sources of the convalescent and acute COVID-19 samples.

Clones were read by immunoSEQ multiplex PCR, and TCRdb kept only the in-frame ones, dropping some. Among over 20,000 clones listed, 88% were seen once. This CDR3 comprises 15 residues. The germline CDR1 and CDR2 sequences are SGDLS and YYNGEE. V gave up 0 bases and J gave up 6 bases, with 15 bases separating them. This sequence joins TRBV9 and TRBJ1-1; D is unresolved. The sequence came from a man in his sixties or seventies with acute or convalescent COVID-19. The sequenced sample was peripheral blood. The CDR3 is CASSVVPRADSEAFF. In DNA form, the CDR3 reads TGTGCCAGCAGCGTAGTCCCCCGAGCGGACTCTGAAGCTTTCTTT.